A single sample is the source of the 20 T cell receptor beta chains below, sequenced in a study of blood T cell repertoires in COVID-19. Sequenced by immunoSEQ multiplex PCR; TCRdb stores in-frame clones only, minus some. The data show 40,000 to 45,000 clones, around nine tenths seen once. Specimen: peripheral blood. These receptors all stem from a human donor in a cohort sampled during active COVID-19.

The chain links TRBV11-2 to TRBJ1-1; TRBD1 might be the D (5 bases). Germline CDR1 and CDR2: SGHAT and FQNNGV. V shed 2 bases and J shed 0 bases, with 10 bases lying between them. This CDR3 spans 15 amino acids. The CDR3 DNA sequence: TGTGCCAGCAGCTTATGGCAGGGTATGAACACTGAAGCTTTCTTT. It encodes CASSLWQGMNTEAFF.

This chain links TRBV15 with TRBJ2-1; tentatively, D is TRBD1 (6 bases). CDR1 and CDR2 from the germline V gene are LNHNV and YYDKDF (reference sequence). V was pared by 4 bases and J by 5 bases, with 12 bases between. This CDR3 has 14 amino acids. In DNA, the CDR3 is TGTGCCACCAGCACTCGACAGGCACACAATGAGCAGTTCTTC. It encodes CATSTRQAHNEQFF. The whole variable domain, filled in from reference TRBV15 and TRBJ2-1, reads DAMVIQNPRYQVTQFGKPVTLSCSQTLNHNVMYWYQQKSSQAPKLLFHYYDKDFNNEADTPDNFQSRRPNTSFCFLDIRSPGLGDTAMYLCATSTRQAHNEQFFGPGTRLTVL.

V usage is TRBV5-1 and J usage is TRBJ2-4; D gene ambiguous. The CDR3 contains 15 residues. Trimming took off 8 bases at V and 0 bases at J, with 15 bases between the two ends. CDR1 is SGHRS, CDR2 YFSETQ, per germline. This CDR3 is CARATRALAKNIQYF. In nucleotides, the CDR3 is TGCGCCAGGGCGACTCGAGCCTTAGCCAAAAACATTCAGTACTTC. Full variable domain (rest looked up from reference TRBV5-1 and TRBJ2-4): KAGVTQTPRYLIKTRGQQVTLSCSPISGHRSVSWYQQTPGQGLQFLFEYFSETQRNKGNFPGRFSGRQFSNSRSEMNVSTLELGDSALYLCARATRALAKNIQYFGAGTRLSVL.

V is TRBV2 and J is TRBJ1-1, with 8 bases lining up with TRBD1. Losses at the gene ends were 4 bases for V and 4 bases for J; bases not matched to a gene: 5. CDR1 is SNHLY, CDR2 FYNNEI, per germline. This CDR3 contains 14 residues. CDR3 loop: CASSGQGMATEAFF. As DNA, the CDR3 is TGTGCCAGCAGTGGACAGGGGATGGCCACTGAAGCTTTCTTT.

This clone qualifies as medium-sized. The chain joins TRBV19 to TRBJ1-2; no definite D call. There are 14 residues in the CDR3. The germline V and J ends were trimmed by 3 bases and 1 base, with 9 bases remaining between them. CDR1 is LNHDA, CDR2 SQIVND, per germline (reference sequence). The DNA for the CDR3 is TGTGCCAGTAGTATGGACTCCGATAACTATGGCTACACCTTC. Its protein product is CASSMDSDNYGYTF.

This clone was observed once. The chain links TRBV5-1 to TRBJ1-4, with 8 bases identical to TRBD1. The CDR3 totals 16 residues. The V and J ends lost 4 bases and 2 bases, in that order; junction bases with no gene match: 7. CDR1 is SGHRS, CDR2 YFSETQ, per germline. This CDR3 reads CASSPGGAATNEKLFF. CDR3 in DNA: TGCGCCAGCAGCCCAGGGGGCGCCGCGACTAATGAAAAACTGTTTTTT. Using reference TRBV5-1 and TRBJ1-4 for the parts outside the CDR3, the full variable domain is KAGVTQTPRYLIKTRGQQVTLSCSPISGHRSVSWYQQTPGQGLQFLFEYFSETQRNKGNFPGRFSGRQFSNSRSEMNVSTLELGDSALYLCASSPGGAATNEKLFFGSGTQLSVL.

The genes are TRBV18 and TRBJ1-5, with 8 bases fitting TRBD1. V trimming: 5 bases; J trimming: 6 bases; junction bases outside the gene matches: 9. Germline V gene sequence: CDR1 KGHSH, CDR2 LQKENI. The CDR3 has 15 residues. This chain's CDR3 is CASSVTGGGIQPQHF. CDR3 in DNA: TGTGCCAGCTCAGTCACAGGGGGGGGGATTCAGCCCCAGCATTTT.

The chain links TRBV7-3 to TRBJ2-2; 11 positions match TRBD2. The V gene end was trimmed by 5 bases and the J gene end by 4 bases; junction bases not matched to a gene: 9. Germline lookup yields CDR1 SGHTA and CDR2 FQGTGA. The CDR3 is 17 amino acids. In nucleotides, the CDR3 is TGTGCCAGCAGCACAACCGGGACTAGCGGTACCACCGGGGAGCTGTTTTTT. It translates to CASSTTGTSGTTGELFF.

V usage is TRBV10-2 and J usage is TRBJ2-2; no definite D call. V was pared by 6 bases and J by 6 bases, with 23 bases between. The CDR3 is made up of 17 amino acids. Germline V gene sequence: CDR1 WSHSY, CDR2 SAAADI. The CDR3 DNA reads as TGCGCCAGCAGATCCCCGACGACTGGTCTAAAGGCCGGGGAGCTGTTTTTT. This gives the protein CASRSPTTGLKAGELFF.

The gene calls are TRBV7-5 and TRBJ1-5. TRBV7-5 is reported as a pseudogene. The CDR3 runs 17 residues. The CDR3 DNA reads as TGTGCCAGAAGCTTTGGGGGGGATCCTTATAGCAATCAGCCCCAGCATTTT. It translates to CARSFGGDPYSNQPQHF.

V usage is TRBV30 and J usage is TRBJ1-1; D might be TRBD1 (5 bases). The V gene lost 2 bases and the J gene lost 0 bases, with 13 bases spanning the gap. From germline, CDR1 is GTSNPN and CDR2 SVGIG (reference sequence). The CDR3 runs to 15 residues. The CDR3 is CAWSPKLTVNTEAFF. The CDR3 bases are TGTGCCTGGAGTCCCAAACTGACAGTGAACACTGAAGCTTTCTTT. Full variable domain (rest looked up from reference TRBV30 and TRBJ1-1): SQTIHQWPATLVQPVGSPLSLECTVEGTSNPNLYWYRQAAGRGLQLLFYSVGIGQISSEVPQNLSASRPQDRQFILSSKKLLLSDSGFYLCAWSPKLTVNTEAFFGQGTRLTVV.

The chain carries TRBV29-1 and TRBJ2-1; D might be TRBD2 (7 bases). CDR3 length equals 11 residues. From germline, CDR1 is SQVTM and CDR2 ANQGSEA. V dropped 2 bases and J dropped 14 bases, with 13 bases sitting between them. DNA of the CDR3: TGCAGCGTTGAACGGGGGGCGTCGGAGTTCTTC. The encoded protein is CSVERGASEFF.

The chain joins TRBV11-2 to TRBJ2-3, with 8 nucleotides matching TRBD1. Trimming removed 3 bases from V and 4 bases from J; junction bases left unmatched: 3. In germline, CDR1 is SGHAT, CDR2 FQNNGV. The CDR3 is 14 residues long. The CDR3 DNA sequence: TGTGCCAGCAGCTTCAACAGGGGGGCAGATACGCAGTATTTT. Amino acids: CASSFNRGADTQYF. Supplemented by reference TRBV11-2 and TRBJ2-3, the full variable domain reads EAGVAQSPRYKIIEKRQSVAFWCNPISGHATLYWYQQILGQGPKLLIQFQNNGVVDDSQLPKDRFSAERLKGVDSTLKIQPAKLEDSAVYLCASSFNRGADTQYFGPGTRLTVL.

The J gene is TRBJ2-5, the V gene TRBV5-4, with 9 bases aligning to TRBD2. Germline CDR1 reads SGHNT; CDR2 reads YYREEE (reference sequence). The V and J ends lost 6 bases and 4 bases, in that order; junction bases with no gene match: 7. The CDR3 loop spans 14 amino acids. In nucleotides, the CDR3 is TGTGCCAGCACCCGCGGGGGGGCCGGAGAGACCCAGTACTTC. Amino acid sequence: CASTRGGAGETQYF.

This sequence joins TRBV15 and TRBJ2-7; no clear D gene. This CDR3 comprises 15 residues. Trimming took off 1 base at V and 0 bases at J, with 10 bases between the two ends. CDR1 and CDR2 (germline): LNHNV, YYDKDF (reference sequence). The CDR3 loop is CATSRGAGLSYEQYF. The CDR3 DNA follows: TGTGCCACCAGCAGAGGCGCAGGCCTCTCCTACGAGCAGTACTTC.

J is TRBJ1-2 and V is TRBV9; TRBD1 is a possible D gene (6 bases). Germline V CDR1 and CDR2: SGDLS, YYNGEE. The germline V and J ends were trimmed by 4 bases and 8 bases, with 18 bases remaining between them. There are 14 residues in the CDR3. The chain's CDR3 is CASSLPAGGRGYTF. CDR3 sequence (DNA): TGTGCCAGCAGCTTACCTGCGGGGGGGCGAGGCTACACCTTC.

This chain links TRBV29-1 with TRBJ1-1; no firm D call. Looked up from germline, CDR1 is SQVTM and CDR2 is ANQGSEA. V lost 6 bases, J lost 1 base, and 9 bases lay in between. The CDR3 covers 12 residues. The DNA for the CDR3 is TGCAGCGTGAAACAGACGAACACTGAAGCTTTCTTT. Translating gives CSVKQTNTEAFF.

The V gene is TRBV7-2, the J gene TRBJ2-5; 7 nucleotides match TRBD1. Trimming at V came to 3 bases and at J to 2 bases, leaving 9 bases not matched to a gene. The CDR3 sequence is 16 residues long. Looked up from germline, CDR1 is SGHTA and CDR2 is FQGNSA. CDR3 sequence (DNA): TGTGCCAGCAGCTTGTACGGGACAGAGGGGCAAGAGACCCAGTACTTC. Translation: CASSLYGTEGQETQYF. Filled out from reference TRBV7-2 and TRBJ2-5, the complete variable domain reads GAGVSQSPSNKVTEKGKDVELRCDPISGHTALYWYRQSLGQGLEFLIYFQGNSAPDKSGLPSDRFSAERTGGSVSTLTIQRTQQEDSAVYLCASSLYGTEGQETQYFGPGTRLLVL.

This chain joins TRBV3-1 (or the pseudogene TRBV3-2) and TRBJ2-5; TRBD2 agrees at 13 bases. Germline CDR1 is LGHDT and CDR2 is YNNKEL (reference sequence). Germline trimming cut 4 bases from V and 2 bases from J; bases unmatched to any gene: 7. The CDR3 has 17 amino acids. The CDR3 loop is CASSLRGLAGPQETQYF. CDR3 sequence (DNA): TGTGCCAGCAGCCTCCGGGGACTAGCGGGGCCTCAAGAGACCCAGTACTTC.

CDR3 protein: CASSYGRTNEQFF. The CDR3 region has the DNA TGTGCCAGCAGCTATGGGCGAACCAATGAGCAGTTCTTC. This chain uses TRBV7-3 with TRBJ2-1; no firm D call. The germline V gene has CDR1 SGHTA and CDR2 FQGTGA. The CDR3 extends over 13 amino acids. The V end was cut by 4 bases, the J end by 6 bases, with 10 bases between.